The rows below give T cell receptor beta chains drawn from one sample of a study of blood T cell repertoires in COVID-19. Clones were read by immunoSEQ multiplex PCR, and TCRdb kept only the in-frame ones, dropping some. The profile shows 170,000 or so clones, around 73% of them singletons. Sequenced input: PBMCs or T cells enriched from blood (not recorded which). These receptors all come from a woman aged 45-60 years who had recovered from COVID-19. Both conserved end residues are part of each CDR3. The order of the fields is J gene, D gene, V gene, clone size, CDR3 protein, CDR3 DNA. A D gene is named only where the DNA matches it firmly. The size field is filled for only some rows; it gives once, few, many or a size class.

TRBJ1-1 NA TRBV7-3 few CASSLTTGYGEAFF TGTGCCAGCAGCTTAACAACCGGGTACGGTGAAGCTTTCTTT
TRBJ1-2 NA TRBV5-5 NA CASSPRRGGQGYGYTF TGTGCCAGCAGCCCTCGCCGGGGGGGGCAGGGCTATGGCTACACCTTC
TRBJ1-2 TRBD1 TRBV29-1 NA CSDGQGSYTF TGCAGCGATGGACAGGGGAGCTACACCTTC
TRBJ1-2 TRBD1 TRBV10-3 NA CAISELGGSYGYTF TGTGCCATCAGTGAACTAGGGGGCAGCTATGGCTACACCTTC
TRBJ1-4 NA TRBV3-1/TRBV3-2 few CASSIWTANNEKLFF TGTGCCAGCAGCATCTGGACAGCTAATAATGAAAAACTGTTTTTT
TRBJ2-2 NA TRBV7-9 NA CASSLALSPGELFF TGTGCCAGCAGCTTAGCCCTTTCTCCCGGGGAGCTGTTTTTT
TRBJ2-6 NA TRBV4-3 NA CASSLERSGANVLTF TGCGCCAGCAGCCTAGAGCGGTCTGGGGCCAACGTCCTGACTTTC
TRBJ2-1 NA TRBV15 many CATSRGPARSYNEQFF TGTGCCACCAGCAGAGGTCCAGCGCGCTCCTACAATGAGCAGTTCTTC
TRBJ1-2 TRBD1 TRBV7-3 NA CASSQNRGGYGYTF TGTGCCAGCAGCCAAAACAGGGGCGGGTATGGCTACACCTTC
TRBJ2-5 NA TRBV9 NA CASSREGSLQLTAQYF TGTGCCAGCAGCAGAGAGGGCTCATTACAGCTTACGGCCCAGTACTTC
TRBJ2-5 TRBD1 TRBV11-3 NA CASSRGTGLETQYF TGTGCCAGCAGCCGAGGGACAGGGTTAGAGACCCAGTACTTC
TRBJ2-2 NA TRBV4-1 NA CASSQDRSTGELFF TGCGCCAGCAGCCAAGATCGTTCCACCGGGGAGCTGTTTTTT
TRBJ2-7 NA TRBV29-1 NA CSVEISVYEQYF TGCAGCGTTGAAATTTCGGTGTACGAGCAGTACTTC
TRBJ2-3 TRBD2 TRBV9 few CASSVEGSGVDTQYF TGTGCCAGCAGCGTGGAGGGGAGCGGGGTTGATACGCAGTATTTT
TRBJ2-3 TRBD2 TRBV4-2 once CASSRREGSQDTQYF TGTGCCAGCAGCCGGCGGGAGGGGTCTCAAGATACGCAGTATTTT
TRBJ2-3 TRBD2 TRBV7-2 NA CASSPWTSADTQYF TGTGCCAGCAGCCCATGGACTAGCGCAGATACGCAGTATTTT
TRBJ2-1 TRBD2 TRBV5-4 NA CASSFWRGYEQFF TGTGCCAGCAGCTTCTGGCGGGGGTATGAGCAGTTCTTC
TRBJ1-5 NA TRBV10-3 NA CAPTGAPGTSPLLQPQHF TGTGCCCCCACCGGCGCCCCGGGAACGTCCCCTCTTCTCCAGCCCCAGCATTTT
TRBJ2-1 TRBD1 TRBV19 NA CASSIVWTGGNNEQFF TGTGCCAGTAGTATAGTCTGGACAGGAGGCAACAATGAGCAGTTCTTC
TRBJ1-4 TRBD1 TRBV7-9 once CASSLRAGGGFGSEKLFF TGTGCCAGCAGCTTAAGGGCAGGGGGCGGATTTGGCAGTGAAAAACTGTTTTTT
TRBJ2-7 NA TRBV29-1 NA CSVEEQGGAGQYF TGCAGCGTTGAGGAACAGGGCGGAGCCGGGCAGTACTTC
TRBJ2-2 TRBD2 TRBV5-6 NA CASSAMVTGTSGSLMFF TGTGCCAGCAGCGCGATGGTTACCGGGACTAGCGGGAGTCTAATGTTTTTT
TRBJ2-2 NA TRBV4-3 once CASSQDLVGTPYTGELFF TGCGCCAGCAGCCAAGATTTAGTAGGGACTCCTTACACCGGGGAGCTGTTTTTT
TRBJ2-7 NA TRBV7-2 NA CASSLVRGSANPSSYEQYF TGTGCCAGCAGCTTAGTGAGAGGTAGCGCAAACCCCAGTTCCTACGAGCAGTACTTC
TRBJ2-7 NA TRBV6-2/TRBV6-3 NA CASSPTDYEQYF TGTGCCAGCAGCCCGACTGACTACGAGCAGTACTTC
TRBJ2-3 TRBD2 TRBV20-1 NA CSASDPLSGRALGTQYF TGCAGTGCTAGTGATCCCCTGAGCGGGAGGGCCTTAGGTACGCAGTATTTT
TRBJ2-1 TRBD2 TRBV18 NA CASSPLSGGSNNEQFF TGTGCCAGCTCACCACTTTCGGGAGGGTCTAACAATGAGCAGTTCTTC
TRBJ2-5 TRBD2 TRBV27 NA CASTSGLAGRQTQYF TGTGCCAGCACCTCGGGACTAGCGGGACGGCAGACCCAGTACTTC
TRBJ1-1 TRBD1 TRBV6-5 NA CASSYWGQGRTEAFF TGTGCCAGCAGTTACTGGGGACAGGGCCGGACTGAAGCTTTCTTT
TRBJ1-2 TRBD1 TRBV5-1 NA CASSWDRANYGYTF TGCGCCAGCAGCTGGGACAGGGCTAACTATGGCTACACCTTC
TRBJ2-7 TRBD1 TRBV14 NA CASSSGTGSYEQYF TGTGCCAGCAGCTCCGGGACAGGGTCCTACGAGCAGTACTTC
TRBJ2-5 NA TRBV7-2 once CASSPGYSQETQYF TGTGCCAGCAGCCCAGGGTATAGCCAAGAGACCCAGTACTTC
TRBJ2-7 TRBD2 TRBV5-1 NA CASSSGLARPGEQYF TGCGCCAGCAGCTCGGGACTAGCGAGGCCGGGCGAGCAGTACTTC
TRBJ2-1 TRBD2 TRBV5-6 NA CASSLKTGLAGVYEQFF TGTGCCAGCAGCCTTAAGACGGGACTAGCGGGAGTGTATGAGCAGTTCTTC
TRBJ2-1 NA TRBV7-6 NA CASSLAPVGGGNEQFF TGTGCCAGCAGCTTAGCTCCGGTCGGGGGAGGAAATGAGCAGTTCTTC
TRBJ2-3 TRBD2 TRBV5-1 NA CASSLLSRDPGRQAADTQYF TGCGCCAGCAGCCTACTCTCGAGGGACCCCGGGAGGCAAGCAGCAGATACGCAGTATTTT
TRBJ2-5 NA TRBV27 NA CASGLRGETQYF TGTGCCAGCGGCCTAAGGGGAGAGACCCAGTACTTC
TRBJ1-5 NA TRBV15 many CATSRELDQPQHF TGTGCCACCAGCAGAGAACTTGATCAGCCCCAGCATTTT
TRBJ1-1 TRBD1 TRBV4-2 NA CASSQDRGQEAFF TGTGCCAGCAGCCAAGATAGGGGACAGGAAGCTTTCTTT
TRBJ2-3 NA TRBV24-1 NA CATGTSTDTQYF TGTGCCACCGGGACTAGCACAGATACGCAGTATTTT
TRBJ1-5 NA TRBV30 NA CAWSVQVSNQPQHF TGTGCCTGGAGTGTGCAGGTTAGCAATCAGCCCCAGCATTTT
TRBJ1-5 TRBD1 TRBV28 NA CASSSGTGFNQPQHF TGTGCCAGCAGTTCCGGGACAGGGTTCAATCAGCCCCAGCATTTT
TRBJ2-1 NA TRBV19 once CASSISYNEQFF TGTGCCAGTAGTATTTCGTACAATGAGCAGTTCTTC
TRBJ2-7 NA TRBV25-1 NA CASSEYYRYEQYF TGTGCCAGCAGTGAATATTATCGCTACGAGCAGTACTTC
TRBJ2-1 NA TRBV6-5 NA CASSYSGSSLYEQFF TGTGCCAGCAGTTACTCGGGTTCTAGTTTGTATGAGCAGTTCTTC
TRBJ2-7 NA TRBV7-9 once CASSLTAGSYEQYF TGTGCCAGCAGCTTAACGGCAGGCTCCTACGAGCAGTACTTC
TRBJ1-1 NA TRBV12-3/TRBV12-4 NA CASSLGHNTEAFF TGTGCCAGCAGTTTAGGGCACAACACTGAAGCTTTCTTT
TRBJ2-7 TRBD2 TRBV19 NA CASSTQRESVEQYF TGTGCCAGTAGTACCCAGCGGGAGAGTGTCGAGCAGTACTTC
TRBJ2-1 NA TRBV25-1 NA CASSASPPGEQFF TGTGCCAGCAGTGCATCTCCCCCCGGTGAGCAGTTCTTC
TRBJ2-7 TRBD1 TRBV7-9 NA CASSLVGTGPLEQYF TGTGCCAGCAGCTTAGTAGGGACAGGACCCCTCGAGCAGTACTTC
TRBJ2-7 NA TRBV10-3 NA CAIKGSGSLDEQYF TGTGCCATCAAGGGCTCCGGGAGTCTCGACGAGCAGTACTTC
TRBJ2-1 NA TRBV19 NA CASTRERRSSYNEQFF TGTGCCAGTACACGGGAGCGGAGGAGCTCCTACAATGAGCAGTTCTTC
TRBJ1-1 TRBD1 TRBV19 NA CATGTGERRTEAFF TGTGCCACCGGGACAGGGGAACGTCGGACTGAAGCTTTCTTT
TRBJ2-1 TRBD2 TRBV27 medium-sized CAILQWISRTSGRTSPYNEQFF TGTGCCATTTTGCAGTGGATCTCAAGGACTAGCGGGAGAACCTCTCCTTACAATGAGCAGTTCTTC
TRBJ2-5 TRBD1 TRBV11-1 NA CASSFRDSRQTQYF TGTGCCAGCAGCTTCCGGGACAGCCGGCAGACCCAGTACTTC
TRBJ2-3 TRBD1 TRBV24-1 NA CATRGTGSDTQYF TGTGCCACCAGAGGGACAGGCTCCGATACGCAGTATTTT
TRBJ2-7 NA TRBV6-5 once CASRRRRDTLYEQYF TGTGCCAGCAGGCGTCGCCGGGACACACTCTACGAGCAGTACTTC
TRBJ1-5 TRBD1 TRBV2 NA CASSEGQGHQPQHF TGTGCCAGCAGTGAGGGACAGGGTCATCAGCCCCAGCATTTT
TRBJ2-7 TRBD1 TRBV7-2 NA CASSFGTASYEQYF TGTGCCAGCAGCTTTGGGACAGCGTCCTACGAGCAGTACTTC